The sample holds a few counts of the clone carrying this TCR beta chain. As yet, its antigen is unknown. This entry comes from a study of identical twins. Points from the study as a whole: Abundant beta clonotypes from cord blood had fewer insertions, unlike memory repertoires, which showed none. The analysis was cross-sectional rather than longitudinal within donors.

Each CDR3 protein is one row after TCRdb ran MiXCR on the 5' RACE reads. The data contain 350,000 to 600,000 distinct CDR3 sequences, approximately 15% of them singletons. The same data also contributed to another study, on yellow fever vaccine responses in identical twins.

Sequenced material: CD4+ T cells sorted from blood. The origin of this receptor is a woman aged 18 to 35 in good health.

The CDR3 sequence is CSARDQLAGSYNEQFF. In DNA, the CDR3 is TGCAGTGCTAGAGATCAACTAGCGGGTTCCTACAATGAGCAGTTCTTC. The gene calls are TRBV20-1 and TRBJ2-1, with 9 bases lining up with TRBD2. Germline CDR1 and CDR2: DFQATT and SNEGSKA (reference sequence). The CDR3 runs to 16 residues. V shed 0 bases, J shed 1 base, and the junction held 4 bases outside the gene matches.